Below are 17 T cell receptor beta chains sequenced from a single sample in a study of blood T cell repertoires in COVID-19. Libraries were prepared by immunoSEQ multiplex PCR; TCRdb keeps only in-frame clonotypes and omits some of them. The sample shows around 40,000 clones, around 80% of them seen only once. The sequenced sample consisted of peripheral blood. All receptors derive from a woman aged 80 or over with active or convalescent COVID-19.

This clone is a singleton in its sample. The gene calls are TRBV9 and TRBJ1-4, with D perhaps matching TRBD1 (5 bases). Germline loops: CDR1 SGDLS, CDR2 YYNGEE. This CDR3 comprises 15 residues. V lost 3 bases, J lost 6 bases, and 15 bases lay in between. In DNA form, the CDR3 reads TGTGCCAGCAGCGCGCGACAGTCGATGGATGAAAAACTGTTTTTT. Residues: CASSARQSMDEKLFF.

The table lists this clone with a count of one. The rearrangement uses TRBV5-4 and TRBJ1-1, with 9 positions matching TRBD1. With 2 bases clipped from V and 8 bases from J, the junction kept 7 bases outside the gene matches. The CDR3 totals 14 residues. Germline V CDR1 and CDR2: SGHNT, YYREEE (reference sequence). CDR3 residues: CASSLLTGGLEAFF. The CDR3 DNA sequence: TGTGCCAGCAGCTTACTTACAGGGGGCCTGGAAGCTTTCTTT.

This chain connects TRBV18 to TRBJ1-1; TRBD1 matches at 10 bases. This CDR3 contains 16 residues. Losses at the gene ends were 5 bases for V and 1 base for J; bases not matched to a gene: 7. Germline values: CDR1 KGHSH, CDR2 LQKENI. The CDR3 loop is CASSTTRDRGNTEAFF. The DNA of the CDR3 is TGTGCCAGCTCAACAACCCGGGACAGGGGGAACACTGAAGCTTTCTTT.

The chain joins TRBV3-1 (or the pseudogene TRBV3-2) to TRBJ2-7; 7 positions agree with TRBD2. Germline-derived CDR1 and CDR2 are LGHDT and YNNKEL (reference sequence). The CDR3 spans 16 residues. V lost 4 bases, J lost 0 bases, and 9 bases stayed unmatched. Here the CDR3 reads CASSRLSGGSSYEQYF. The CDR3 DNA reads TGTGCCAGCAGCCGTCTATCGGGGGGAAGCTCCTACGAGCAGTACTTC.

This rearrangement joins TRBV7-8 to TRBJ2-5; D is possibly TRBD1 (5 bases). This CDR3 is built from 15 residues. Germline V CDR1 and CDR2: SGHVS, FQNEAQ. Trimming shortened V by 1 base and J by 5 bases, and 14 bases separated the two germline ends. The CDR3 nucleotides are TGTGCCAGCAGCTTAGGGGCAGGGTTCGGGGAGACCCAGTACTTC. It yields the protein CASSLGAGFGETQYF.

V is TRBV7-2 and J is TRBJ2-1; TRBD2 agrees at 14 bases. V was pared by 6 bases and J by 6 bases, with 7 bases of the junction left unmatched. The length of the CDR3 is 16 residues. The germline gives CDR1 SGHTA, CDR2 FQGNSA. For the CDR3, the DNA is TGTGCCAGCAGTCCGACTAGCGGGAGGGTGCTCAATGAGCAGTTCTTC. Protein: CASSPTSGRVLNEQFF.

The table lists this clone with a count of one. The chain is built from TRBV30 and TRBJ1-2; possibly TRBD1 for D (6 bases). Deletions cut 0 bases from V and 8 bases from J, with 16 bases between. CDR1 is GTSNPN and CDR2 is SVGIG in the germline V gene (reference sequence). This CDR3 is 14 amino acids long. The CDR3 region has the DNA TGTGCCTGGAGTGTTGGGGGGGCCCTGGGAGGCTACACCTTC. Translation: CAWSVGGALGGYTF.

This rearrangement joins TRBV7-2 to TRBJ2-5, with a tentative D call TRBD2 (5 bases). The CDR3 is 12 residues long. V was clipped by 5 bases and J by 5 bases, with 9 bases between them. Germline loops: CDR1 SGHTA, CDR2 FQGNSA. The CDR3 loop reads CASSVRGETQYF. The DNA of the CDR3 is TGTGCCAGCAGCGTCAGAGGGGAGACCCAGTACTTC.

The genes are TRBV28 and TRBJ1-5, with D possibly being TRBD1 (6 bases). CDR1 and CDR2 (germline): MDHEN, SYDVKM. The V end was cut by 2 bases, the J end by 6 bases, with 17 bases between. The CDR3 has 16 amino acids. The chain's CDR3 is CASSLHSGGARQPQHF. CDR3 coding DNA: TGTGCCAGCAGTTTACATTCGGGGGGCGCTCGTCAGCCCCAGCATTTT. Full variable domain (rest looked up from reference TRBV28 and TRBJ1-5): DVKVTQSSRYLVKRTGEKVFLECVQDMDHENMFWYRQDPGLGLRLIYFSYDVKMKEKGDIPEGYSVSREKKERFSLILESASTNQTSMYLCASSLHSGGARQPQHFGDGTRLSIL.

V is TRBV5-1 and J is TRBJ2-5; 9 bases line up with TRBD1. Trimming took 4 bases from V and 2 from J; bases not matched to a gene: 3. In germline, CDR1 is SGHRS, CDR2 YFSETQ. This CDR3 comprises 14 residues. CDR3 in amino acids: CASSHGTGQETQYF. In nucleotides, the CDR3 is TGCGCCAGCAGCCATGGGACAGGGCAAGAGACCCAGTACTTC.

This chain connects TRBV16 to TRBJ1-5; TRBD1 aligns across 7 bases. V was clipped by 4 bases and J by 2 bases; unmatched bases: 2. The CDR3 runs 14 residues. Germline values: CDR1 KGHSY, CDR2 FQNENV. CDR3 sequence (DNA): TGTGCCAGCAGCCCCGGGACAGGCAATCAGCCCCAGCATTTT. The encoded protein is CASSPGTGNQPQHF.

In this sample, this clone turned up a few times. The chain is built from TRBV7-6 and TRBJ1-6; 9 bases match TRBD1. V dropped 0 bases and J dropped 8; count of bases not matched to a gene: 5. Germline V gives CDR1 SGHVS, CDR2 FNYEAQ. The CDR3 has 16 residues. CDR3 amino acids: CASSLAPDRGDSPLHF. In nucleotides, the CDR3 is TGTGCCAGCAGCTTAGCCCCAGACAGGGGGGATTCACCCCTCCACTTT.

This clone was seen only once. This chain links TRBV5-1 with TRBJ2-1; TRBD2 matches 8 bases. V shed 1 base, J shed 3 bases, and the junction held 6 bases outside the gene matches. Germline V gives CDR1 SGHRS, CDR2 YFSETQ. CDR3 size: 16 residues. The CDR3 protein is CASSLSVREDYNEQFF. The CDR3 nucleotides read TGCGCCAGCAGCTTGTCGGTGCGGGAGGACTACAATGAGCAGTTCTTC.

The chain couples TRBV4-1 to TRBJ2-1; D is undetermined. In germline, CDR1 is MGHRA, CDR2 YSYEKL. The CDR3 is made up of 17 amino acids. The V end lost 0 bases, the J end lost 2 bases, and 14 bases lay between the germline ends. The DNA for the CDR3 is TGCGCCAGCAGCCAAGAAGTAGCCGGCAGAACCTACAATGAGCAGTTCTTC. Its protein is CASSQEVAGRTYNEQFF.

V gene TRBV5-4 combines with J gene TRBJ2-7; D may be TRBD2 (6 bases). The V and J ends lost 1 base and 6 bases respectively, with 14 bases between them. The CDR3 consists of 14 residues. Germline-derived CDR1 and CDR2 are SGHNT and YYREEE (reference sequence). The chain's CDR3 is CASSLNTSPGEQYF. In DNA, the CDR3 is TGTGCCAGCAGCTTGAACACTAGCCCCGGCGAGCAGTACTTC.

The chain uses TRBV28 and TRBJ1-2; TRBD1 might be the D (6 bases). Looked up from germline, CDR1 is MDHEN and CDR2 is SYDVKM. V was trimmed by 4 bases and J by 4 bases, leaving 16 bases between them. The CDR3 contains 15 residues. CDR3 protein: CASSSPGGGFYGYTF. The DNA for the CDR3 is TGTGCCAGCAGTTCTCCCGGGGGGGGCTTCTATGGCTACACCTTC.

The chain is built from TRBV5-6 and TRBJ1-6; D not certain. The germline V gene encodes CDR1 SGHDT and CDR2 YYEEEE. Trimming removed 0 bases at V and 6 bases at J, with 7 bases between. The CDR3 spans 14 residues. CDR3 bases: TGTGCCAGCAGCTTGGTGGCTGGTAATTCACCCCTCCACTTT. This encodes CASSLVAGNSPLHF.